This T cell receptor beta chain originates from a study of human T cells and chemical hapten exposure. Study-wide background: Weekly diphenylcyclopropenone doses were given to patients' scalps across the approximately 24-week study. On the upper back, patch tests were applied with 0.01% DPC and read at 6 days. Study-wide results and limits: Healthy people's immune response may differ from that of the donors, who had alopecia.

The study used a library that attached unique molecular identifiers to individual cDNA molecules. From the RACE reads, TCRdb called clonotypes with MiXCR, one entry per CDR3 protein. The sample consists of about 110,000 distinct CDR3 sequences, approximately 11% of them appearing once. Sample time point: patch test 1, 2 weeks after DPC sensitization. As for treatment: therapeutic diphenylcyclopropenone sensitization with weekly scalp DPC. CDR3 length: 14 amino acids. V was cut by 5 bases and J by 4 bases, with 14 bases left in between. CDR1 and CDR2 from the germline V gene are MNHEY and SVGEGT. This clonotype was detected ten times or more. What it recognizes is unknown.

The chain couples TRBV6-2 or TRBV6-3 to TRBJ1-2; D not resolved. The clonotype was recovered from a woman in her 40s with alopecia areata. Some clones in this sample may be carry-over from other donors' samples. Source: whole blood, taken in connection with sensitization to the hapten diphenylcyclopropenone (DPC). CDR3 in amino acids: CASSRPGSPYGYTF. The CDR3 nucleotides read TGTGCCAGCAGTCGCCCGGGATCTCCCTATGGCTACACCTTC.